This TCR beta chain came from a study of Ad26.COV2.S vaccination and SARS-CoV-2 variants. Points from the study as a whole: Ad26.COV2.S recipients had broader spike-specific TCRs (P = 0.0014).

Repertoires were generated with immunoSEQ multiplex PCR, while TCRdb's copy carries only in-frame clones and drops some. The sample has about 430,000 clones, more than 80% seen once. This clone came up once. Its specificity is not known. The treatment here: roughly 20 received Ad26.COV2.S at low or high dose, single or two shots; 5 received placebo; per-sample allocation not given. Collection of samples fell on day 63 after the first vaccine or placebo injection. CDR1 and CDR2 from the germline V gene are SGHNT and YENEEA. The junction had 10 bases not matched to a gene; V was cut back by 1 base and J by 2 bases. The length of the CDR3 is 20 residues.

This specimen was peripheral blood, taken in a trial of Ad26.COV2.S vaccine versus placebo. This clonotype was obtained from a person between 18 and 65 years old who received the Ad26.COV2.S COVID-19 vaccine or a placebo. This rearrangement joins TRBV11-3 to TRBJ2-6; TRBD1 matches 11 bases. In DNA, the CDR3 is TGTGCCAGCAGCTTAGTGGGGACAGGGGGTTTGGTAGCTGGGGCCAACGTCCTGACTTTC. Its translation: CASSLVGTGGLVAGANVLTF.